This entry lists 24 T cell receptor beta chains sequenced from one sample in a study of blood T cell repertoires in COVID-19. The data were produced by immunoSEQ multiplex PCR, yet TCRdb's version contains in-frame clones alone and is incomplete. The data show 53,000 or so clones, approximately 90% seen once. The sample comprised peripheral blood. The receptor set was obtained from a human donor in a cohort sampled during active COVID-19.

This chain connects TRBV28 to TRBJ1-1; a weak D match, TRBD1 (6 bases). CDR1 is MDHEN, CDR2 SYDVKM, per germline. V shed 10 bases and J shed 8 bases, with 17 bases lying between them. The CDR3 loop spans 12 amino acids. In nucleotides, the CDR3 is TGTGCCACCGGGATACGACAGGACGAAGCTTTCTTT. Translation gives CATGIRQDEAFF.

This clone was observed a single time. Written as DNA, the CDR3 is TGTGCCAGCAGGGGCTTGGGGGAGGACAAAAACATTCAGTACTTC. The encoded protein is CASRGLGEDKNIQYF. The rearrangement uses TRBV28 and TRBJ2-4; D is possibly TRBD2 (6 bases). Germline assignment: CDR1 MDHEN and CDR2 SYDVKM. The CDR3 loop spans 15 amino acids. V was clipped by 6 bases and J by 3 bases, with 15 bases between them.

The chain has TRBV4-1 and TRBJ1-3; D uncertain. Germline assignment: CDR1 MGHRA and CDR2 YSYEKL. This CDR3 has 13 amino acids. Trimming removed 4 bases at V and 2 bases at J, with 6 bases between. The CDR3 DNA reads as TGCGCCAGCAGCCCTGTTGCTGGAAACACCATATATTTT. It is translated as CASSPVAGNTIYF.

This clone was seen a single time. This chain connects TRBV6-6 to TRBJ2-1, with a possible D match to TRBD2 (7 bases). V gave up 2 bases and J gave up 6 bases, with 14 bases separating them. There are 15 residues in the CDR3. CDR1 and CDR2 (germline): MNHNY, SVGAGI (reference sequence). CDR3 sequence: CASSYPGRGGNEQFF. The CDR3 DNA reads TGTGCCAGCAGTTACCCTGGGAGGGGGGGCAATGAGCAGTTCTTC.

The chain carries TRBV20-1 and TRBJ2-7; D not resolved. Germline lookup yields CDR1 DFQATT and CDR2 SNEGSKA (reference sequence). This CDR3 comprises 11 residues. V was cut by 3 bases and J by 6 bases, with 9 bases left in between. CDR3 nucleotides: TGCAGTGCTAGGAATCTAGTCGAGCAGTACTTC. Translation: CSARNLVEQYF.

The chain employs TRBV11-2 and TRBJ2-5; D is possibly TRBD2 (6 bases). The ends were cut back, 4 bases at V and 3 bases at J, with 12 bases in the middle. CDR3 size: 14 residues. CDR1 and CDR2 (germline): SGHAT, FQNNGV. In DNA form, the CDR3 reads TGTGCCAGCAGCTCCGGGACTTGGGAAGAGACCCAGTACTTC. Encoded protein: CASSSGTWEETQYF.

The CDR3 is CASSGDSQETQYF. The CDR3 DNA sequence: TGCGCCAGCAGTGGGGACAGCCAAGAGACCCAGTACTTC. This sequence joins TRBV10-1 and TRBJ2-5; 7 bases line up with TRBD1. Per germline, CDR1 WNHNN and CDR2 SYGVQD (reference sequence). The J segment lost 1 base and the V segment lost 4 bases, leaving 0 bases of the junction unmatched. The CDR3 extends over 13 amino acids.

This chain joins TRBV29-1 and TRBJ2-5, with TRBD2 as a possible D gene (5 bases). Germline values: CDR1 SQVTM, CDR2 ANQGSEA. CDR3 length: 13 amino acids. Trimming took off 3 bases at V and 6 bases at J, with 14 bases between the two ends. For the CDR3, the DNA is TGCAGCGTTGATACTAGACCAGCCCAGACCCAGTACTTC. Translating gives CSVDTRPAQTQYF.

V is TRBV10-3 and J is TRBJ1-1; D might be TRBD1 (6 bases). The CDR3 is 15 amino acids. Trimming pared 3 bases from V and 3 bases from J, leaving 14 bases between. Per the germline V gene, CDR1 is ENHRY and CDR2 is SYGVKD. CDR3 sequence: CAISERGRVDTEAFF. For the CDR3, the DNA is TGTGCCATCAGTGAAAGGGGGAGGGTTGACACTGAAGCTTTCTTT.

The rearrangement uses TRBV27 and TRBJ2-7; D unresolved. Germline V gene lookup returns CDR1 MNHEY and CDR2 SMNVEV (reference sequence). V was pared by 5 bases and J by 1 base, with 12 bases between. This CDR3 has 14 amino acids. In nucleotides, the CDR3 is TGTGCCAGCAGTCAGATTTCATCTTCCTACGAGCAGTACTTC. The encoded protein is CASSQISSSYEQYF.

The chain couples TRBV6-5 to TRBJ2-2, with D possibly matching TRBD1 (5 bases). The CDR3 runs 14 residues. V shed 0 bases and J shed 9 bases, with 11 bases lying between them. Germline V gene lookup returns CDR1 MNHEY and CDR2 SVGAGI. CDR3 amino acids: CASSYSGKGRELFF. The CDR3 nucleotides are TGTGCCAGCAGTTACTCGGGGAAGGGGCGGGAGCTGTTTTTT.

The rearrangement uses TRBV27 and TRBJ2-1, with TRBD2 matching over 10 bases. V was clipped by 7 bases and J by 8 bases; unmatched bases: 11. The CDR3 has 15 amino acids. Per germline, CDR1 MNHEY and CDR2 SMNVEV (reference sequence). The CDR3 DNA follows: TGTGCCAGCAACGAGCGGGGGGGAGGTGTATATGAGCAGTTCTTC. Translation gives CASNERGGGVYEQFF.

This clone was seen just once. The rearrangement uses TRBV5-1 and TRBJ1-2; the match to TRBD1 covers 9 bases. V dropped 4 bases and J dropped 8; count of bases not matched to a gene: 9. Per germline, CDR1 SGHRS and CDR2 YFSETQ. This CDR3 contains 14 residues. As DNA, the CDR3 is TGCGCCAGCAGCCTCACGGGGGACAGGGTGGGCTACACCTTC. It is translated as CASSLTGDRVGYTF. Full variable domain (rest looked up from reference TRBV5-1 and TRBJ1-2): KAGVTQTPRYLIKTRGQQVTLSCSPISGHRSVSWYQQTPGQGLQFLFEYFSETQRNKGNFPGRFSGRQFSNSRSEMNVSTLELGDSALYLCASSLTGDRVGYTFGSGTRLTVV.

The chain recombines TRBV24-1 with TRBJ1-2; the match to TRBD1 covers 7 bases. Germline CDR1 reads KGHDR; CDR2 reads SFDVKD. V lost 2 bases to trimming and J lost 6 bases; unmatched junction nucleotides: 5. The CDR3 is 14 residues long. The CDR3 loop is CATSDYPTGDGYTF. The CDR3 region has the DNA TGTGCCACCAGTGATTACCCAACAGGGGATGGCTACACCTTC.

This chain connects TRBV14 to TRBJ1-2; 7 positions agree with TRBD1. The ends lost 1 base at V and 6 bases at J; junction bases unmatched: 2. This CDR3 has 13 residues. From germline, CDR1 is SGHDN and CDR2 FVKESK. The CDR3 is CASSQGGGDGYTF. The CDR3 DNA reads as TGTGCCAGCAGCCAAGGAGGGGGCGATGGCTACACCTTC.

V gene TRBV28 combines with J gene TRBJ1-4; D is unclear. This CDR3 is built from 13 residues. Germline V lookup: CDR1 MDHEN, CDR2 SYDVKM. V dropped 6 bases and J dropped 3 bases, with 8 bases sitting between them. CDR3: CASRIPSNEKLFF. In DNA, the CDR3 is TGTGCCAGCAGAATCCCCTCTAATGAAAAACTGTTTTTT.

The rearrangement joins TRBV6-2 or TRBV6-3 to TRBJ1-1; D might be TRBD1 (5 bases). The CDR3 runs to 14 residues. The V gene's germline CDR1 is MNHEY and CDR2 SVGEGT. V dropped 2 bases and J dropped 2 bases, with 9 bases sitting between them. CDR3 sequence: CASSYVTVNTEAFF. CDR3 nucleotides: TGTGCCAGCAGTTACGTGACAGTAAACACTGAAGCTTTCTTT.

This clone appeared once. The chain has TRBV28 and TRBJ2-5, with a possible D match to TRBD2 (6 bases). V lost 8 bases to trimming and J lost 4 bases, with 11 bases between them. In germline, CDR1 is MDHEN, CDR2 SYDVKM. The CDR3 has 12 amino acids. The CDR3 DNA reads as TGTGCCAGCTGGGGGGAAAGAGAGACCCAGTACTTC. This translates into CASWGERETQYF.

This chain joins TRBV18 and TRBJ2-7; TRBD2 aligns across 9 bases. Trimming took 5 bases from V and 3 from J; bases not matched to a gene: 11. CDR3 length: 16 amino acids. Germline CDR1 and CDR2: KGHSH and LQKENI. This CDR3 reads CASSSFSGSSDYEQYF. The DNA of the CDR3 is TGTGCCAGCTCATCATTTAGCGGGAGTAGTGACTACGAGCAGTACTTC.

The rearrangement joins TRBV5-1 to TRBJ2-3; 12 nucleotides line up with TRBD2. CDR1 is SGHRS and CDR2 is YFSETQ in the germline V gene. There are 15 residues in the CDR3. Trimming took 6 bases from V and 0 from J; bases not matched to a gene: 2. CDR3 protein: CASKTSGGSTDTQYF. DNA for the CDR3: TGCGCCAGCAAGACTAGCGGGGGCAGCACAGATACGCAGTATTTT.

J is TRBJ1-2 and V is TRBV30; D is undetermined. Trimming took off 5 bases at V and 4 bases at J, with 14 bases between the two ends. The CDR3 sequence is 13 residues long. Germline V gene data show CDR1 as GTSNPN and CDR2 as SVGIG (reference sequence). The CDR3 here is CAWRSWLTYGYTF. DNA for the CDR3: TGTGCCTGGCGTAGCTGGTTGACCTATGGCTACACCTTC.

The gene calls are TRBV29-1 and TRBJ2-1; 9 bases fit TRBD1. V dropped 4 bases and J dropped 4; count of bases not matched to a gene: 5. This CDR3 has 14 residues. Germline CDR1 and CDR2: SQVTM and ANQGSEA. CDR3 protein: CSVVATGGYNEQFF. Written as DNA, the CDR3 is TGCAGCGTTGTGGCGACAGGGGGATACAATGAGCAGTTCTTC.

This chain links TRBV13 with TRBJ2-4, with D maybe TRBD2 (6 bases). This CDR3 contains 13 residues. The germline gives CDR1 PRHDT, CDR2 FYEKMQ (reference sequence). V was clipped by 5 bases and J by 7 bases, with 12 bases between them. The CDR3: CASSRIRENIQYF. CDR3 sequence (DNA): TGTGCCAGCAGCCGAATCCGGGAGAACATTCAGTACTTC. The full variable domain, in which reference TRBV13 and TRBJ2-4 provide the parts outside the CDR3, is AAGVIQSPRHLIKEKRETATLKCYPIPRHDTVYWYQQGPGQDPQFLISFYEKMQSDKGSIPDRFSAQQFSDYHSELNMSSLELGDSALYFCASSRIRENIQYFGAGTRLSVL.

The chain links TRBV28 to TRBJ2-7; 8 nucleotides line up with TRBD1. Trimming at V came to 2 bases and at J to 5 bases, leaving 5 bases not matched to a gene. There are 14 residues in the CDR3. CDR1 and CDR2 (germline): MDHEN, SYDVKM. Written as DNA, the CDR3 is TGTGCCAGCAGTTTACCCGACAGGGGAAACGAGCAGTACTTC. Translating it yields CASSLPDRGNEQYF.